This record covers a single T cell receptor (beta chain). Its cognate antigen has yet to be identified. One base away there is no much larger clone; base qualities are not given. The entry originates in a study of CD8 T cells in Susac syndrome (dated by TCRdb to about 2019). About the full investigation: Of the Susac syndrome patients who were sequenced, five or six had clinically active disease and roughly eight were in clinical remission. At blood withdrawal, Susac syndrome patients were either therapy-naive, taking corticosteroids (in some cases with IVIg as well), or taking IVIg alone. The study used repertoire sequencing to test whether antigen drove CD8+ T cell activation and differentiation in Susac syndrome. Broad study findings and their caveats: The CD4+ T cell repertoire of patients with Susac syndrome showed no detectable clonal expansion. The number of individuals in the TCR sequencing and HLA analysis was recognized as being relatively small.

RNA was extracted using the RNeasy kit, and roughly 0.45 to 1 ug of the RNA was reverse transcribed with random hexamers. The immunoSEQ multiplex PCR assay, which covers 54 Vbeta and 13 Jbeta segments, was used to amplify TCR beta CDR3 regions. Bias from PCR amplification was corrected by using a synthetic template baseline for primer optimization and for computational correction. For the original study's pipeline: Reads were annotated to V, D and J genes per IMGT and analyzed with immunoSEQ Analyzer, keeping only productive sequences. To calculate clonality, Shannon entropy was normalized by log2 of the number of productive unique sequences and then subtracted from one. Public and private clones were assessed among the 100 most prevalent clones of each patient and control. A clone was defined as Susac-specific if it was absent from the healthy and MS cohorts, from some 980 published viral clones and from other ImmuneACCESS disease sequences. The public reads were run again by TCRdb, first through fastp at Q25 and then through MiXCR, and only productive beta chains were kept. When rows share a CDR3 protein, they turn into one entry using the most common DNA and genes. These V and J calls derive from TCRdb rather than the authors' analysis. This sample gives 95,000 to 150,000 distinct CDR3 sequences in total; 96% of them show up just once. The ten largest make up less than 0.15% of the sample.

Peripheral blood CD8+ and CD4+ T cells from healthy donors, Susac syndrome patients and multiple sclerosis patients were profiled using high-throughput TCR beta sequencing. The Susac syndrome patients fulfilled recently defined diagnostic criteria for definite or probable disease. Bulk CD8+ and CD4+ T cells were purified by magnetic negative isolation, while CD8+ TEMRA cells were enriched using FACS. Blood was drawn into EDTA tubes, processed within 24 hours, and PBMCs were isolated by density gradient centrifugation. PBMCs intended for TCR sequencing were frozen in liquid nitrogen and were later thawed in a 37 degrees C water bath. The sorted or isolated CD4+, CD8+ and CD8+ TEMRA cells reached a purity of at least 90%. The TCR was taken from a human donor with Susac syndrome. Material: CD4+ T cells from PBMCs.

The nucleotides are TGTGCCAGCAGTTACTATTCAAACCACGAGCAGTACTTC. This codes for CASSYYSNHEQYF. The V and J segments used are TRBV6-5 and TRBJ2-7; no confident D gene assignment can be made. Sequences MNHEY (CDR1) and SVGAGI (CDR2) are obtained from the germline V gene. V is clipped by 1 base and J by 5 bases, and the sequence between their germline boundaries is 9 bases long. There are 13 amino acids in the CDR3, from cysteine to phenylalanine inclusive. This entry keeps only the CDR3 DNA: 39 bases, framed from base 1.